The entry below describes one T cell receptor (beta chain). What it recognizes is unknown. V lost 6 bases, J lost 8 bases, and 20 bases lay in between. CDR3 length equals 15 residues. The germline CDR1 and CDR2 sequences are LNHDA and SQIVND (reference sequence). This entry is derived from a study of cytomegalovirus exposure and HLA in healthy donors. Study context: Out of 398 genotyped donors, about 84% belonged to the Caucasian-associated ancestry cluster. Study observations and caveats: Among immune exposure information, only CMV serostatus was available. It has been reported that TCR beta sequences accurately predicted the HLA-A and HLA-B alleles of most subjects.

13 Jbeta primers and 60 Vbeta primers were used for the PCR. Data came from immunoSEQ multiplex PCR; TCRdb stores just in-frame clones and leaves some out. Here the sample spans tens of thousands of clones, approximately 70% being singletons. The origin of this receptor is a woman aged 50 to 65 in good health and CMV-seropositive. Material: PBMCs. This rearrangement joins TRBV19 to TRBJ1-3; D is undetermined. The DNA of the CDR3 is TGTGCCAGTAGCGGGATGACGGCTGGCGGGGACACCATATATTTT. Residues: CASSGMTAGGDTIYF.